A single sample is the source of the 29 T cell receptor beta chains below, sequenced in a study of cytomegalovirus exposure and HLA in healthy donors. Assay used: immunoSEQ multiplex PCR; TCRdb lists only in-frame clones, some missing. Among approximately 170,000 clones listed, 85% were seen once. Sequenced input: PBMCs. The receptors here all came from a man between 18 and 35 years old in good health and CMV-seropositive.

The chain's CDR3 is CASSSSWASETQYF. CDR3 nucleotide sequence: TGTGCCAGCAGTTCCTCATGGGCCTCGGAGACCCAGTACTTC. The chain couples TRBV27 to TRBJ2-5; D not resolved. The CDR3 contains 14 residues. Germline V CDR1 and CDR2: MNHEY, SMNVEV (reference sequence). With 4 bases removed from V and 5 bases from J, the gap between germline ends came to 14 bases.

The chain is built from TRBV2 and TRBJ1-4; D is possibly TRBD1 (5 bases). CDR3 length equals 18 residues. With 0 bases removed from V and 6 bases from J, the gap between germline ends came to 20 bases. The germline V gene has CDR1 SNHLY and CDR2 FYNNEI. This CDR3 is CASSEALWHQGRDEKLFF. The CDR3 DNA is TGTGCCAGCAGTGAAGCACTTTGGCACCAGGGAAGGGATGAAAAACTGTTTTTT.

This clone was counted once. The rearrangement uses TRBV29-1 and TRBJ1-2; no reliable D call. The germline V and J ends were trimmed by 6 bases and 8 bases, with 10 bases remaining between them. Germline-derived CDR1 and CDR2 are SQVTM and ANQGSEA. The CDR3 runs 10 residues. The CDR3 nucleotides read TGCAGCGTCATGACGGGAGGCTACACCTTC. Protein: CSVMTGGYTF.

The chain has TRBV28 and TRBJ2-7; TRBD1 is a possible D gene (6 bases). The germline V gene encodes CDR1 MDHEN and CDR2 SYDVKM. V was trimmed by 1 base and J by 9 bases, leaving 13 bases between them. The CDR3 has 13 amino acids. The CDR3 reads CASSLSGDGGQYF. The DNA of the CDR3 is TGTGCCAGCAGTTTATCAGGGGACGGAGGGCAGTACTTC. Full variable domain (rest looked up from reference TRBV28 and TRBJ2-7): DVKVTQSSRYLVKRTGEKVFLECVQDMDHENMFWYRQDPGLGLRLIYFSYDVKMKEKGDIPEGYSVSREKKERFSLILESASTNQTSMYLCASSLSGDGGQYFGPGTRLTVT.

The chain uses TRBV9 and TRBJ2-1; 8 bases are a match to TRBD2. V shed 4 bases, J shed 2 bases, and the junction held 5 bases outside the gene matches. CDR1 SGDLS and CDR2 YYNGEE come from the germline V gene. The CDR3 is made up of 15 amino acids. Here the CDR3 reads CASSPTSETYNEQFF. The CDR3 DNA reads TGTGCCAGCAGCCCGACTAGCGAAACCTACAATGAGCAGTTCTTC.

This chain connects TRBV28 to TRBJ2-3, with 8 bases aligning to TRBD2. After removal of 7 bases from V and 2 bases from J, the junction contained 8 bases not matched to a gene. This CDR3 region has 15 residues. Germline V gene data show CDR1 as MDHEN and CDR2 as SYDVKM. CDR3 protein: CASTKTAGATDTQYF. Here the CDR3 DNA reads TGTGCCAGCACCAAGACAGCGGGGGCCACAGATACGCAGTATTTT.

The chain uses TRBV28 and TRBJ2-7, with TRBD2 matching 8 bases. CDR3 size: 18 residues. Losses at the gene ends were 3 bases for V and 0 bases for J; bases not matched to a gene: 13. Germline values: CDR1 MDHEN, CDR2 SYDVKM. In DNA form, the CDR3 reads TGTGCCAGCAGTTTTTTCGGGTTACGCGGGGGGAGCTCCTACGAGCAGTACTTC. Its translation: CASSFFGLRGGSSYEQYF.

This clone came up once. The genes are TRBV7-3 and TRBJ1-6; D call uncertain. Between the trimmed V and J ends, which lost 3 bases and 4 bases, there was a span of 4 bases. The CDR3 is made up of 13 amino acids. Germline assignment: CDR1 SGHTA and CDR2 FQGTGA. The CDR3 nucleotides read TGTGCCAGCAGCTTGCGGTATAATTCACCCCTCCACTTT. Translation gives CASSLRYNSPLHF.

This clone was observed a single time. The gene calls are TRBV6-5 and TRBJ1-2; D is ambiguous. Germline V gene data show CDR1 as MNHEY and CDR2 as SVGAGI. V lost 2 bases to trimming and J lost 7 bases, with 14 bases between them. CDR3 length equals 14 residues. This chain's CDR3 is CASSYRNDRGGYTF. For the CDR3, the DNA is TGTGCCAGCAGTTACAGGAACGATCGCGGTGGCTACACCTTC.

This clone was detected a few times. The chain is built from TRBV7-9 and TRBJ1-1; TRBD1 matches at 8 bases. The germline gives CDR1 SEHNR, CDR2 FQNEAQ (reference sequence). The junction had 6 bases not matched to a gene; V was cut back by 11 bases and J by 1 base. The CDR3 is 13 amino acids. This CDR3 is CALRGQANTEAFF. The CDR3 DNA reads as TGTGCCCTGCGGGGACAGGCGAACACTGAAGCTTTCTTT. Complete variable domain (other parts from reference TRBV7-9 and TRBJ1-1): DTGVSQNPRHKITKRGQNVTFRCDPISEHNRLYWYRQTLGQGPEFLTYFQNEAQLEKSRLLSDRFSAERPKGSFSTLEIQRTEQGDSAMYLCALRGQANTEAFFGQGTRLTVV.

The gene calls are TRBV7-9 and TRBJ2-1; TRBD1 aligns across 11 bases. CDR3 size: 16 residues. Germline V gives CDR1 SEHNR, CDR2 FQNEAQ (reference sequence). The junction had 9 bases not matched to a gene; V was cut back by 6 bases and J by 5 bases. The CDR3 protein is CASSHRGTGGNNEQFF. CDR3 bases: TGTGCCAGCAGTCACCGAGGGACAGGGGGTAACAATGAGCAGTTCTTC.

The V and J genes are TRBV10-1 and TRBJ2-2; D possibly corresponds to TRBD1 (6 bases). Germline assignment: CDR1 WNHNN and CDR2 SYGVQD (reference sequence). The CDR3 runs to 15 residues. V lost 6 bases and J lost 4, with 15 bases in between. CDR3 amino acids: CASSPRGGSTGELFF. The CDR3 coding sequence is TGCGCCAGCAGCCCCCGAGGGGGTAGCACCGGGGAGCTGTTTTTT.

A single count supports this clone. The chain has TRBV27 and TRBJ2-4; 9 bases fit TRBD1. The germline V gene has CDR1 MNHEY and CDR2 SMNVEV (reference sequence). With V trimmed by 5 bases and J by 3 bases, 8 bases remained unmatched. The CDR3 covers 16 residues. The CDR3 DNA reads TGTGCCAGCAGTACTCCACAGGGGGCAGGCAAAAACATTCAGTACTTC. Translated: CASSTPQGAGKNIQYF.

The gene calls are TRBV2 and TRBJ1-2, with 8 bases that match TRBD1. Germline loops: CDR1 SNHLY, CDR2 FYNNEI. V was pared by 6 bases and J by 5 bases, with 8 bases of the junction left unmatched. This CDR3 has 14 residues. The CDR3 loop reads CASRAGQAFYGYTF. The CDR3 bases are TGTGCCAGCAGGGCGGGACAGGCTTTTTATGGCTACACCTTC.

V gene TRBV12-1 combines with J gene TRBJ2-2; the tabulated D call, TRBD2, remains unverified against the DNA. TRBV12-1 is a pseudogene locus. The CDR3 has 16 residues. The CDR3 spells CASRRQCGENTGELFF. CDR3 bases: TGTGCCAGCAGGCGGCAGTGCGGGGAAAACACCGGGGAGCTGTTTTTT.

The V and J genes are TRBV13 and TRBJ2-2, with 11 bases aligning to TRBD2. The CDR3 contains 14 residues. Germline CDR1 reads PRHDT; CDR2 reads FYEKMQ (reference sequence). V lost 3 bases, J lost 15 bases, and 9 bases stayed unmatched. The CDR3 protein is CASSLRLAGPKLFF. The CDR3 DNA reads TGTGCCAGCAGCTTGCGACTAGCGGGGCCAAAGTTGTTTTTT.

The rearrangement links TRBV7-7 to TRBJ1-1, with D possibly matching TRBD1 (5 bases). This CDR3 has 15 residues. V was shortened by 5 bases and J by 3 bases, with 16 bases between the two germline ends. Germline V lookup: CDR1 SSHAT, CDR2 FNYEAQ (reference sequence). The DNA for the CDR3 is TGTGCCAGCAGCCCCCTGAAGGGGCAGGACACTGAAGCTTTCTTT. The encoded protein is CASSPLKGQDTEAFF.

The V and J genes are TRBV9 and TRBJ2-2; no definite D call. Germline V gene data show CDR1 as SGDLS and CDR2 as YYNGEE. V was cut by 1 base and J by 7 bases, with 5 bases left in between. This CDR3 spans 12 amino acids. CDR3 region: CASSVTVGELFF. The CDR3 DNA follows: TGTGCCAGCAGCGTAACAGTCGGGGAGCTGTTTTTT.

The chain links TRBV30 to TRBJ2-7, with a weak D call TRBD2 (6 bases). V was pared by 5 bases and J by 0 bases, with 11 bases between. CDR3 size: 13 residues. Per the germline V gene, CDR1 is GTSNPN and CDR2 is SVGIG (reference sequence). The CDR3 DNA sequence: TGTGCCTGGGGGAGGACTGCCTCCTACGAGCAGTACTTC. Its protein product is CAWGRTASYEQYF.

The V and J genes are TRBV2 and TRBJ1-2, with 10 nucleotides matching TRBD1. The CDR3 is 14 amino acids. Germline CDR1 SNHLY, CDR2 FYNNEI. Losses at the gene ends were 6 bases for V and 5 bases for J; bases not matched to a gene: 6. Written as DNA, the CDR3 is TGTGCCAGCAGATCCGGGACAGGGGTTTATGGCTACACCTTC. This encodes CASRSGTGVYGYTF.

The chain's CDR3 is CASSPLAGVVDTQYF. CDR3 in DNA: TGCGCCAGCAGCCCACTAGCGGGGGTCGTAGATACGCAGTATTTT. This sequence joins TRBV5-1 and TRBJ2-3; 11 bases are a match to TRBD2. The junction had 6 bases not matched to a gene; V was cut back by 4 bases and J by 5 bases. The CDR3 length is 15 residues. Germline CDR1 SGHRS, CDR2 YFSETQ.

This chain uses TRBV4-1 with TRBJ2-2, with TRBD2 matching over 9 bases. The germline CDR1 and CDR2 sequences are MGHRA and YSYEKL. J was trimmed by 4 bases and V by 0 bases; bases with no gene match: 3. CDR3 length equals 16 residues. The CDR3 spells CASSQDIAGATGELFF. In nucleotides, the CDR3 is TGCGCCAGCAGCCAAGACATAGCGGGAGCCACCGGGGAGCTGTTTTTT.

The V gene is TRBV27, the J gene TRBJ1-2, with TRBD1 identical over 8 bases. Germline CDR1 reads MNHEY; CDR2 reads SMNVEV (reference sequence). The ends lost 7 bases at V and 4 bases at J; junction bases unmatched: 8. This CDR3 is built from 14 residues. The CDR3 nucleotides are TGTGCCAGCAAATTTAGTACAGGGGGCTATGGCTACACCTTC. This translates into CASKFSTGGYGYTF.

The rearrangement uses TRBV27 and TRBJ2-7; unclear D gene. V was pared by 0 bases and J by 1 base, with 7 bases between. This CDR3 is 14 amino acids long. In germline, CDR1 is MNHEY, CDR2 SMNVEV (reference sequence). DNA of the CDR3: TGTGCCAGCAGTTTATCGATCAGATCCTACGAGCAGTACTTC. Translating it yields CASSLSIRSYEQYF.

The chain combines TRBV5-6 with TRBJ1-1; possibly TRBD1 for D (5 bases). The V end was cut by 6 bases, the J end by 1 base, with 13 bases between. The CDR3 sequence is 14 residues long. CDR1 and CDR2 (germline): SGHDT, YYEEEE. DNA for the CDR3: TGTGCCAGCACCCAGTACGGGGGGAACACTGAAGCTTTCTTT. Translated: CASTQYGGNTEAFF.

This rearrangement joins TRBV19 to TRBJ1-5; no firm D call. CDR1 is LNHDA and CDR2 is SQIVND in the germline V gene (reference sequence). The CDR3 consists of 13 residues. V was clipped by 5 bases and J by 6 bases, with 11 bases between them. The CDR3 DNA sequence: TGTGCCAGTAGTTTTGGCCTCCGTCAGCCCCAGCATTTT. Translated, it gives CASSFGLRQPQHF.

With respect to this clone: Other DNA sequences in the sample encode the same CDR3. The chain joins TRBV9 to TRBJ2-2, with D possibly TRBD2 on 5 matching bases. Deletions cut 0 bases from V and 5 bases from J, with 11 bases between. Germline loops: CDR1 SGDLS, CDR2 YYNGEE. The CDR3 is made up of 15 amino acids. CDR3 nucleotides: TGTGCCAGCAGCGTAGTGGCGGGCAGAACCGGGGAGCTGTTTTTT. Its translation is CASSVVAGRTGELFF.

This clone has more than one count but fewer than ten. The sample has other DNA sequences that encode this CDR3 too. The chain carries TRBV5-1 and TRBJ2-7; TRBD1 matches 7 bases. Trimming cost V 2 bases and J 4 bases; bases outside gene matches: 0. Germline V gives CDR1 SGHRS, CDR2 YFSETQ. The CDR3 is 12 amino acids. CDR3 DNA: TGCGCCAGCAGCTTACAGGGGTACGAGCAGTACTTC. Translated, it gives CASSLQGYEQYF.

This clone has only one observation. The chain combines TRBV7-9 with TRBJ2-2, with TRBD1 identical over 7 bases. With V trimmed by 7 bases and J by 6 bases, 8 bases remained unmatched. Germline V lookup: CDR1 SEHNR, CDR2 FQNEAQ (reference sequence). The CDR3 covers 14 residues. Written as DNA, the CDR3 is TGTGCCAGCACCGTAGACAGGGCGGCCGGGGAGCTGTTTTTT. Its translation is CASTVDRAAGELFF.